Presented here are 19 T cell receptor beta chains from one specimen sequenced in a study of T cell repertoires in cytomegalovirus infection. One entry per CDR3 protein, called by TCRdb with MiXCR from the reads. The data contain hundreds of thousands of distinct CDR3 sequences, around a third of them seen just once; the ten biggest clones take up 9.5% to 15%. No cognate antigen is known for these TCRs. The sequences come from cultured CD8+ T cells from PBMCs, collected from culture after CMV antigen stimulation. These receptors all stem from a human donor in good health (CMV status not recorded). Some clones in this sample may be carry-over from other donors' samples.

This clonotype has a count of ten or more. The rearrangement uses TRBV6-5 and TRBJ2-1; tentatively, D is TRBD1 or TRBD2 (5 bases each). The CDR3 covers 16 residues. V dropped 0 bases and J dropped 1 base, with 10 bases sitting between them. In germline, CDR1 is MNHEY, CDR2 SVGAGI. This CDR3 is CASSYSEWGSYNEQFF. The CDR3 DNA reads TGTGCCAGCAGTTACTCGGAGTGGGGGTCCTACAATGAGCAGTTCTTC.

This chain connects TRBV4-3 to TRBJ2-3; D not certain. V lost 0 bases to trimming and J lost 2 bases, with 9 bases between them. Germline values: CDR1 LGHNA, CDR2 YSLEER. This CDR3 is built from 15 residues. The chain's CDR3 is CASSQDGLATDTQYF. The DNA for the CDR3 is TGCGCCAGCAGCCAAGATGGGCTGGCCACAGATACGCAGTATTTT.

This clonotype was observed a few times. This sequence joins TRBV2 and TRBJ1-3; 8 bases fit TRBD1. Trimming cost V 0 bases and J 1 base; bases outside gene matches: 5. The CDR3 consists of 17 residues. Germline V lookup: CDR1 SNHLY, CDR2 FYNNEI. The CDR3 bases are TGTGCCAGCAGTGAAGCGCTTTGGACAGGGTCTGGAAACACCATATATTTT. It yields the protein CASSEALWTGSGNTIYF. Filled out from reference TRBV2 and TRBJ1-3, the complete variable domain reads EPEVTQTPSHQVTQMGQEVILRCVPISNHLYFYWYRQILGQKVEFLVSFYNNEISEKSEIFDDQFSVERPDGSNFTLKIRSTKLEDSAMYFCASSEALWTGSGNTIYFGEGSWLTVV.

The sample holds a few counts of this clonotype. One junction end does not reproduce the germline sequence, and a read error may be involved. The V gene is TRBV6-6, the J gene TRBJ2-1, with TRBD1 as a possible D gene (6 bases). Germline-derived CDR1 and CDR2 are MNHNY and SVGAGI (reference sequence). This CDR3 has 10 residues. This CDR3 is CATKDSHALF. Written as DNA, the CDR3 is TGTGCCACCAAGGACAGCCACGCGCTCTTC.

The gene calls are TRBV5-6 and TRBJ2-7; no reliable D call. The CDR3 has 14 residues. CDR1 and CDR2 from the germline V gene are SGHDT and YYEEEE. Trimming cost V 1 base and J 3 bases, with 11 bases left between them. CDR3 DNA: TGTGCCAGCAGCTTGTCGACGGTCGGCTACGAGCAGTACTTC. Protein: CASSLSTVGYEQYF.

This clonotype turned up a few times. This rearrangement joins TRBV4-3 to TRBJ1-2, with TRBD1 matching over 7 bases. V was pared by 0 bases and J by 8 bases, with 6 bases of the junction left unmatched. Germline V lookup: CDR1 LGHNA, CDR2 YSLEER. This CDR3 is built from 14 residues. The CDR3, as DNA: TGCGCCAGCAGCCAAGAAGAGGGGGCGCTGGGCTACACCTTC. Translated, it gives CASSQEEGALGYTF.

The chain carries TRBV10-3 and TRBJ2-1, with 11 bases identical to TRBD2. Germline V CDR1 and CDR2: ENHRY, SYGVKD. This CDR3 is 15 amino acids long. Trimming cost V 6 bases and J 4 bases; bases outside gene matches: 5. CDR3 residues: CAISRGTSGYNEQFF. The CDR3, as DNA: TGTGCCATCAGCCGGGGGACTAGCGGATACAATGAGCAGTTCTTC.

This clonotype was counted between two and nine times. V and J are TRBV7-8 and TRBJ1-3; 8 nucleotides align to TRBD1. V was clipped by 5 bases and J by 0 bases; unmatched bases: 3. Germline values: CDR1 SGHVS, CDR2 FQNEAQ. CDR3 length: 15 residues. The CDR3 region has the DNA TGTGCCAGCAGCACCGGGACAGGCTCTGGAAACACCATATATTTT. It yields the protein CASSTGTGSGNTIYF.

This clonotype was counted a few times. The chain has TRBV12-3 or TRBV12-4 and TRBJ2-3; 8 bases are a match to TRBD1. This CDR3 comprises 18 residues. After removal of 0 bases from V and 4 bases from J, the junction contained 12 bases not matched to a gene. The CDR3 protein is CASSLAETGDLVADTQYF. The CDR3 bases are TGTGCCAGCAGTTTAGCTGAGACAGGGGATTTGGTTGCAGATACGCAGTATTTT.

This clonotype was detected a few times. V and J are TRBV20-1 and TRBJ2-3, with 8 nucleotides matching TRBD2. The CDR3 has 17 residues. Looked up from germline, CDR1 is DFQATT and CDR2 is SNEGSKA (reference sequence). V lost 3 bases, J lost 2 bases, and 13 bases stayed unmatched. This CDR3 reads CSASGAGGRIYTDTQYF. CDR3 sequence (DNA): TGCAGTGCTAGCGGGGCGGGGGGCCGTATTTACACAGATACGCAGTATTTT.

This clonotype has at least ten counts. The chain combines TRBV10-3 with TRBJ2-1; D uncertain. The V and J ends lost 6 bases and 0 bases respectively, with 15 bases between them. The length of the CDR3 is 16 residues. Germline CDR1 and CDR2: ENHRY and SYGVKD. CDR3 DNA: TGTGCCATCAGGACCCAGGACGTCTACTCCTACAATGAGCAGTTCTTC. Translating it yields CAIRTQDVYSYNEQFF.

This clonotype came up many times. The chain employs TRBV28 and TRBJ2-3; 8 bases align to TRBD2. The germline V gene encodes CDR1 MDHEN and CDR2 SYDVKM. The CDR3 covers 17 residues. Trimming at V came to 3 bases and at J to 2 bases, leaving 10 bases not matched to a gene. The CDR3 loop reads CASSFLDGGANTDTQYF. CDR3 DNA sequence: TGTGCCAGCAGTTTTCTCGACGGGGGGGCCAACACAGATACGCAGTATTTT.

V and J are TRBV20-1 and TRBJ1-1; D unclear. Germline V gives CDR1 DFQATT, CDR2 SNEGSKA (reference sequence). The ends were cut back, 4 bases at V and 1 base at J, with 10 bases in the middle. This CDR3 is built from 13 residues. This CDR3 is CSAIGPRNTEAFF. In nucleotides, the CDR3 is TGCAGTGCTATCGGGCCTAGGAACACTGAAGCTTTCTTT.

The CDR3: CASSYNFPMSYNEQFF. The DNA for the CDR3 is TGTGCCAGCAGTTACAACTTTCCGATGTCCTACAATGAGCAGTTCTTC. This chain connects TRBV6-5 to TRBJ2-1; D remains unclear. The germline V gene has CDR1 MNHEY and CDR2 SVGAGI. CDR3 length: 16 residues. V lost 2 bases, J lost 1 base, and 12 bases lay in between.

CDR3 loop: CASSPTGRHGYTF. The CDR3 DNA sequence: TGTGCCAGCAGCCCGACAGGGAGGCATGGCTACACCTTC. The chain links TRBV27 to TRBJ1-2, with 7 bases fitting TRBD1. Trimming cost V 6 bases and J 6 bases; bases outside gene matches: 7. The CDR3 has 13 residues. Germline values: CDR1 MNHEY, CDR2 SMNVEV (reference sequence).

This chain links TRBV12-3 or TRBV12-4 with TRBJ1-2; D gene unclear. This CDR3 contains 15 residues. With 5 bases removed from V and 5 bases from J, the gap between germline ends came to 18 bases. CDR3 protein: CASSPGIYGFYGYTF. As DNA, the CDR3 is TGTGCCAGCAGTCCCGGCATTTACGGATTTTATGGCTACACCTTC.

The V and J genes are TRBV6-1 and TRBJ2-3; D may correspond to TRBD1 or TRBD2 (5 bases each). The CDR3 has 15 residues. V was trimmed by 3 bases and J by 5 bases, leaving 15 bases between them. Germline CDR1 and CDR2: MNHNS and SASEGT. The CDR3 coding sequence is TGTGCCAGCAGTGAGGGGACCCAACCCCTAGATACGCAGTATTTT. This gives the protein CASSEGTQPLDTQYF.

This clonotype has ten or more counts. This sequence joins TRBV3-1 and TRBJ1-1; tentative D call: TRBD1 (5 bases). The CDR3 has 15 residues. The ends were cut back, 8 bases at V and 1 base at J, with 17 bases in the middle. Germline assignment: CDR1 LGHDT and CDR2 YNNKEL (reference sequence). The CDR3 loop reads CASDHTGLENTEAFF. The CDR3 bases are TGTGCCAGCGACCATACAGGCTTGGAGAACACTGAAGCTTTCTTT.

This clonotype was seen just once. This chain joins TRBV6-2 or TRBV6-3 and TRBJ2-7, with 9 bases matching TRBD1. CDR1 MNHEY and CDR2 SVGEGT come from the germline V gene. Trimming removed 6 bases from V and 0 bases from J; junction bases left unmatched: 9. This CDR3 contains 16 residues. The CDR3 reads CASRSLRDRDSYEQYV. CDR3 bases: TGTGCCAGCAGGAGCCTCCGGGACAGGGACTCCTACGAGCAGTACGTC.